This note documents a single T cell receptor beta chain sequence. No antigen is known for it. Since all of the isolated RNA was reverse transcribed, expressed TCRB transcripts were what got sequenced. The average output of naive, central memory and regulatory T cell samples was 3 million to 4 million reads. TCRdb's table, derived via immunoSEQ multiplex PCR, lists solely in-frame clones and lacks some. The table lists around 41,000 clones, about 66% of them singletons. This sample was included in a study of beta chain features in type 1 diabetes. The study, taken as a whole, reports: Patients with Type 1 diabetes showed moderately but significantly shorter TCRB CDR3s in all four CD4+ subsets.

V was shortened by 5 bases and J by 5 bases, with 8 bases between the two germline ends. This CDR3 is 12 amino acids long. Germline lookup yields CDR1 WSHSY and CDR2 SAAADI. Purity above 98% was achieved in all sorted populations. The chain combines TRBV10-2 with TRBJ2-3; D ambiguous. The sample taken for sequencing was Tregs from blood. The receptor was derived from a young man with type 1 diabetes. Some clones in this sample may be carry-over from other donors' samples. CDR3 nucleotides: TGCGCCAGCAGTATACAGCAAGATACGCAGTATTTT. As protein: CASSIQQDTQYF.